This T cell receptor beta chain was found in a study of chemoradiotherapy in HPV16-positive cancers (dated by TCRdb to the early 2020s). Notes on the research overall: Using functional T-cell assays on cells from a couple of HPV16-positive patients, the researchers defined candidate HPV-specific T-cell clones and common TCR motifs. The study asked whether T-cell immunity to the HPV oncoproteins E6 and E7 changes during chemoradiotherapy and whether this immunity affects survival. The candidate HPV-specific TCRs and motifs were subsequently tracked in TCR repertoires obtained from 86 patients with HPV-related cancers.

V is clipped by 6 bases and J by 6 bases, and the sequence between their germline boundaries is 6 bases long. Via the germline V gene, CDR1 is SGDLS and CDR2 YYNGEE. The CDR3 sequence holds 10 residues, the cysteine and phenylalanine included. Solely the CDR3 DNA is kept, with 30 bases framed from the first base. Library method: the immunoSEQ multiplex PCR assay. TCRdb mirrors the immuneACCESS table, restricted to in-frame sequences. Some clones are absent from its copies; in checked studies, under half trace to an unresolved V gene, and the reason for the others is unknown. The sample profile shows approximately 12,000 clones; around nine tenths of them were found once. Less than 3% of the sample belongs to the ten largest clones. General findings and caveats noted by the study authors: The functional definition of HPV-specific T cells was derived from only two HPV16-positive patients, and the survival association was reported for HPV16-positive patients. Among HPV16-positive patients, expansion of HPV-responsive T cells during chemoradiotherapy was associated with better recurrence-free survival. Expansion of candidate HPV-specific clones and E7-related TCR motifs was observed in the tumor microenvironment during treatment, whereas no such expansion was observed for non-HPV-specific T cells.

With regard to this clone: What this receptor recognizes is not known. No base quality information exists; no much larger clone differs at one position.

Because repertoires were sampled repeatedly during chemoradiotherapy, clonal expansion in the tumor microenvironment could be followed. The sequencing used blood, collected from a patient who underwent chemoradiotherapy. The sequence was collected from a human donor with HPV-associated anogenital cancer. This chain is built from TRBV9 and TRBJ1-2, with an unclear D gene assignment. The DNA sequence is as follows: TGTGCCAGCAAATTCGATGGCTACACCTTC. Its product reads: CASKFDGYTF.